The T cell receptor beta chain under discussion was sequenced for a study of tissue T cells after allogeneic stem cell transplantation. Findings and limits, study-wide: Sampling depth was limited, and the cohort was small and clinically varied. Across patients, clones rarely overlapped, yet motif clusters were shared tissue-specifically.

The protocol was immunoSEQ multiplex PCR, while the TCRdb copy is restricted to in-frame clones and leaves out a portion. This table holds 9,500 to 15,000 clones, 70% found once. In its sample, this clone was seen once. Its cognate antigen is unknown. Non-transplant comparator patients with other cancers had at least five gastrointestinal samples and no known gastrointestinal disease. This CDR3 has 13 amino acids. Trimming removed 2 bases at V and 1 base at J, with 5 bases between. Germline V gives CDR1 SGHAT, CDR2 FQNNGV. J is TRBJ2-5 and V is TRBV11-2, with no clear D. The TCR comes from a woman between 18 and 49 years old with breast cancer. The material was tissue from the right colon, obtained at autopsy. The CDR3 here is CASSLRLQETQYF. CDR3 nucleotide sequence: TGTGCCAGCAGCTTAAGACTCCAAGAGACCCAGTACTTC.